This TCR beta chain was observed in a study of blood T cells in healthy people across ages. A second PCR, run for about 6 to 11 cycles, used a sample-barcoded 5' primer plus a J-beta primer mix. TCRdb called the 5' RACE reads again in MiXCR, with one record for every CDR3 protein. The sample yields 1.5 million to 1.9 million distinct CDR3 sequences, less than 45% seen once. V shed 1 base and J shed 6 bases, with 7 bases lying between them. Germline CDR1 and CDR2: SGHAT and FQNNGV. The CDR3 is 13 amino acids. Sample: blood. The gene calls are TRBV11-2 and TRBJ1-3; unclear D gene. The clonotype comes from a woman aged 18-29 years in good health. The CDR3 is CASSLVPLNTIYF. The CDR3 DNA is TGTGCCAGCAGCTTAGTCCCGCTAAACACCATATATTTT. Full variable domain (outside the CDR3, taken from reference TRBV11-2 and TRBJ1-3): EAGVAQSPRYKIIEKRQSVAFWCNPISGHATLYWYQQILGQGPKLLIQFQNNGVVDDSQLPKDRFSAERLKGVDSTLKIQPAKLEDSAVYLCASSLVPLNTIYFGEGSWLTVV.